This TCR beta chain was profiled in a study of blood T cell repertoires in COVID-19. As for the study in general: Both acute and convalescent COVID-19 samples were obtained from the United States, Italy and Spain. Sources were T cells, B-cell-depleted T cells, or PBMCs; the material itself was cDNA or gDNA.

Original handling: Amplification with reference gene primers provided the estimates of nucleated cell counts. Measured with immunoSEQ multiplex PCR; TCRdb has only the in-frame clones, and not every one. V, J and clone size are those of that table, while D and trimming were read from the DNA. The repertoire consists of 220,000 or so clones, with around 90% occurring once and the leading ten covering around 15%. CDR3 length: 15 residues. Germline V gene lookup returns CDR1 SNHLY and CDR2 FYNNEI. The junction had 3 bases not matched to a gene; V was cut back by 2 bases and J by 3 bases. The sequencing sample was made of PBMCs or T cells enriched from blood (not recorded which). The clonotype originates from a woman aged 50 to 65 with acute COVID-19. The chain couples TRBV2 to TRBJ2-3; 9 nucleotides align to TRBD2. The CDR3 region has the DNA TGTGCCAGCAGTGAACCGGGACTAGCTACAGATACGCAGTATTTT. Protein sequence: CASSEPGLATDTQYF.